These 19 T cell receptor beta chains came from one sample sequenced in a study of T cells in Graves' hyperthyroidism and ophthalmopathy. Researchers took RNA transcripts and amplified the TCR beta CDR3 regions from them. Using the HTBI primer set, a first-round RT-PCR was run on the TCR CDR3. Each CDR3 protein is one row after TCRdb ran MiXCR on the multiplex PCR reads. The sample yields a few hundred thousand distinct CDR3 sequences, roughly a fifth seen once. Sequenced: blood. These receptors were obtained from a woman aged 45-60 years with Graves' hyperthyroidism.

The gene calls are TRBV5-4 and TRBJ2-3; the D gene is possibly TRBD1 (5 bases). The germline gives CDR1 SGHNT, CDR2 YYREEE (reference sequence). V shed 4 bases and J shed 1 base, with 13 bases lying between them. This CDR3 is 15 amino acids long. CDR3 coding DNA: TGTGCCAGCAGCACCCGGACACAAGGCACAGATACGCAGTATTTT. Protein: CASSTRTQGTDTQYF.

This clonotype was picked up many times. The CDR3 is CSARDPGTSGSSYEQYF. CDR3 DNA: TGCAGTGCTAGAGACCCCGGGACTAGCGGGAGCTCCTACGAGCAGTACTTC. The V gene is TRBV20-1, the J gene TRBJ2-7, with 14 bases fitting TRBD2. Germline CDR1 is DFQATT and CDR2 is SNEGSKA (reference sequence). With V trimmed by 0 bases and J by 0 bases, 4 bases remained unmatched. CDR3 length: 17 residues.

The chain links TRBV3-1 to TRBJ2-1; 13 bases are a match to TRBD2. The CDR3 runs 16 residues. Germline assignment: CDR1 LGHDT and CDR2 YNNKEL (reference sequence). The V segment lost 7 bases and the J segment 6 bases; nucleotides outside the gene matches: 9. In nucleotides, the CDR3 is TGTGCCAGCACCCTCCGGACTAGCGGGGGCGGCAATGAGCAGTTCTTC. It is translated as CASTLRTSGGGNEQFF.

This chain joins TRBV27 and TRBJ2-7, with TRBD2 identical over 11 bases. Germline V gene sequence: CDR1 MNHEY, CDR2 SMNVEV (reference sequence). The CDR3 contains 17 residues. V trimming: 5 bases; J trimming: 4 bases; junction bases outside the gene matches: 13. CDR3 in amino acids: CASSVWLAGGDTYEQYF. The DNA of the CDR3 is TGTGCCAGCAGTGTGTGGCTAGCGGGGGGAGATACTTACGAGCAGTACTTC.

This sequence joins TRBV9 and TRBJ1-6; weak D call: TRBD1 (6 bases). There are 16 residues in the CDR3. Deletions cut 4 bases from V and 7 bases from J, with 18 bases between. Germline CDR1 reads SGDLS; CDR2 reads YYNGEE. The CDR3 spells CASSPQGAGANSPLHF. DNA for the CDR3: TGTGCCAGCAGCCCACAGGGCGCAGGGGCGAATTCACCCCTCCACTTT.

The rearrangement links TRBV19 to TRBJ2-1; D gene unclear. The CDR3 loop spans 15 amino acids. Trimming cost V 1 base and J 3 bases, with 10 bases left between them. The germline CDR1 and CDR2 sequences are LNHDA and SQIVND (reference sequence). The CDR3: CASSIGSQIYNEQFF. CDR3 coding DNA: TGTGCCAGTAGTATAGGAAGTCAGATCTACAATGAGCAGTTCTTC. Using reference TRBV19 and TRBJ2-1 for the parts outside the CDR3, the full variable domain is DGGITQSPKYLFRKEGQNVTLSCEQNLNHDAMYWYRQDPGQGLRLIYYSQIVNDFQKGDIAEGYSVSREKKESFPLTVTSAQKNPTAFYLCASSIGSQIYNEQFFGPGTRLTVL.

This clonotype was seen a few times. The chain links TRBV5-5 to TRBJ2-5, with TRBD2 as a possible D gene (6 bases). Germline V gene data show CDR1 as SGHKS and CDR2 as YYEKEE (reference sequence). The CDR3 runs 16 residues. V was cut by 3 bases and J by 1 base, with 16 bases left in between. The CDR3 reads CASSSRWGRSQETQYF. CDR3 bases: TGTGCCAGCAGCTCCCGATGGGGGAGGAGCCAAGAGACCCAGTACTTC.

This clonotype came up many times. The chain combines TRBV20-1 with TRBJ2-5; TRBD2 aligns across 12 bases. Trimming at V came to 4 bases and at J to 5 bases, leaving 5 bases not matched to a gene. The germline gives CDR1 DFQATT, CDR2 SNEGSKA (reference sequence). The CDR3 totals 14 residues. The CDR3 coding sequence is TGCAGTGCTACCCTAGCGGGAGGGCCGGAGACCCAGTACTTC. Translated, it gives CSATLAGGPETQYF.

The table lists this clonotype with many counts. V usage is TRBV30 and J usage is TRBJ1-2; D remains unclear. Germline loops: CDR1 GTSNPN, CDR2 SVGIG (reference sequence). CDR3 size: 13 residues. The ends were cut back, 0 bases at V and 7 bases at J, with 12 bases in the middle. Written as DNA, the CDR3 is TGTGCCTGGAGTGTACTTGGTTCGGGTGGCTACACCTTC. Translated, it gives CAWSVLGSGGYTF. The whole variable domain, filled in from reference TRBV30 and TRBJ1-2, reads SQTIHQWPATLVQPVGSPLSLECTVEGTSNPNLYWYRQAAGRGLQLLFYSVGIGQISSEVPQNLSASRPQDRQFILSSKKLLLSDSGFYLCAWSVLGSGGYTFGSGTRLTVV.

This clonotype was seen ten or more times. V gene TRBV11-2 combines with J gene TRBJ2-3; the D is unclear. Trimming removed 5 bases from V and 2 bases from J, with 8 bases in between. This CDR3 has 13 residues. Germline-derived CDR1 and CDR2 are SGHAT and FQNNGV. The CDR3 protein is CASSIPNTDTQYF. In DNA, the CDR3 is TGTGCCAGCAGCATACCAAACACAGATACGCAGTATTTT.

Points on this clonotype: A much larger clone lies one base from this, so it may be a read error. This chain uses TRBV12-5 with TRBJ2-3; 8 nucleotides agree with TRBD1. CDR1 LGHNT and CDR2 FRNRAP come from the germline V gene. CDR3 length: 16 residues. CDR3 nucleotide sequence: TGTGCTAGTGGTTTGGAGACAGGGGTCCCCACAGATACGCGGTATTTT. Amino acid sequence: CASGLETGVPTDTRYF. Complete variable domain (other parts from reference TRBV12-5 and TRBJ2-3): DARVTQTPRHKVTEMGQEVTMRCQPILGHNTVFWYRQTMMQGLELLAYFRNRAPLDDSGMPKDRFSAEMPDATLATLKIQPSEPRDSAVYFCASGLETGVPTDTRYFGPGTRLTVL.

This clonotype has more than one count but fewer than ten. The chain recombines TRBV10-3 with TRBJ1-5, with D unclear. Between the trimmed V and J ends, which lost 7 bases and 0 bases, there was a span of 7 bases. Germline assignment: CDR1 ENHRY and CDR2 SYGVKD. The CDR3 runs to 13 residues. Here the CDR3 DNA reads TGTGCCATCAATGGGGATAGCAATCAGCCCCAGCATTTT. This sequence encodes CAINGDSNQPQHF.

This clonotype was detected many times. V gene TRBV20-1 combines with J gene TRBJ2-1, with 8 bases lining up with TRBD1. Germline CDR1 DFQATT, CDR2 SNEGSKA (reference sequence). CDR3 size: 15 residues. J lost 5 bases, V lost 3 bases, and 9 bases had no gene match. CDR3: CSASDQGAPDNEQFF. The CDR3 DNA reads as TGCAGTGCTAGTGATCAGGGGGCCCCAGACAATGAGCAGTTCTTC.

This clonotype was counted ten times or more. V is TRBV3-1 and J is TRBJ2-1; D could derive from TRBD1 or TRBD2 (6 bases each). The CDR3 has 14 residues. CDR1 is LGHDT and CDR2 is YNNKEL in the germline V gene (reference sequence). Trimming took off 4 bases at V and 3 bases at J, with 10 bases between the two ends. The CDR3 DNA follows: TGTGCCAGCAGCCGGGCGGGACACTACAATGAGCAGTTCTTC. Translating it yields CASSRAGHYNEQFF.

This clonotype was seen many times. This chain connects TRBV6-2 or TRBV6-3 to TRBJ2-3; possibly TRBD1 or TRBD2 for D (5 bases each). Trimming took 5 bases from V and 2 from J, leaving 11 bases between them. The CDR3 runs to 14 residues. Per germline, CDR1 MNHEY and CDR2 SVGEGT. CDR3 region: CASSPGTDTDTQYF. The DNA for the CDR3 is TGTGCCAGCAGTCCTGGGACGGACACAGATACGCAGTATTTT.

This clonotype was recorded at least ten times. V is TRBV28 and J is TRBJ2-7; weak D call: TRBD1 (6 bases). Germline V gene data show CDR1 as MDHEN and CDR2 as SYDVKM. V was pared by 6 bases and J by 6 bases, with 18 bases between. This CDR3 has 14 residues. The CDR3, as DNA: TGTGCCAGCAGCTCGCCTGGACAGTTCTCCGAGCAGTACTTC. Protein: CASSSPGQFSEQYF.

This chain links TRBV28 with TRBJ1-4; D is perhaps TRBD1 (6 bases). The CDR3 extends over 14 amino acids. In germline, CDR1 is MDHEN, CDR2 SYDVKM. V was cut by 3 bases and J by 7 bases, with 12 bases left in between. The CDR3, as DNA: TGTGCCAGCAGTTTCGTGGGGGCCGGTGAAAAACTGTTTTTT. Its translation: CASSFVGAGEKLFF.

This clonotype was seen more than once but under ten times. The chain links TRBV6-7 to TRBJ2-7, with 9 bases matching TRBD1. TRBV6-7 is noted as an ORF with a role that remains uncertain. V dropped 10 bases and J dropped 0; count of bases not matched to a gene: 4. The length of the CDR3 is 13 residues. The chain's CDR3 is CAIHRGLSYEQYF. The CDR3 region has the DNA TGTGCCATCCACAGGGGGCTCTCCTACGAGCAGTACTTC.

V gene TRBV19 combines with J gene TRBJ2-3; tentative D call: TRBD1 (5 bases). The CDR3 is made up of 15 amino acids. Germline V lookup: CDR1 LNHDA, CDR2 SQIVND (reference sequence). Deletions cut 3 bases from V and 0 bases from J, with 10 bases between. The CDR3 coding sequence is TGTGCCAGTAGTATGGGGCCGACTAGCACAGATACGCAGTATTTT. Translated: CASSMGPTSTDTQYF. The whole variable domain, filled in from reference TRBV19 and TRBJ2-3, reads DGGITQSPKYLFRKEGQNVTLSCEQNLNHDAMYWYRQDPGQGLRLIYYSQIVNDFQKGDIAEGYSVSREKKESFPLTVTSAQKNPTAFYLCASSMGPTSTDTQYFGPGTRLTVL.